One and the same sample provided the 28 T cell receptor beta chains below, sequenced in a study of T cells in Graves' hyperthyroidism and ophthalmopathy. RNA transcripts served as the template for amplifying TCR beta CDR3 regions. HTBI primers were the set used in a first-round RT-PCR of the TCR CDR3. TCRdb redid the calling of the multiplex PCR reads with MiXCR, one entry per CDR3 protein. The table lists about 260,000 distinct CDR3 sequences, around 22% of them singletons. Sequencing used blood. The receptors stem from a man aged 25 to 45 with Graves' ophthalmopathy.

This clonotype was recorded at least ten times. The CDR3 DNA reads TGTGCCAGCAGTGAGCCCCTCGGGACTAGCGGGAGAAGGACGGATACGCAGTATTTT. As protein: CASSEPLGTSGRRTDTQYF. The chain carries TRBV12-3 or TRBV12-4 and TRBJ2-3; 14 nucleotides line up with TRBD2. The CDR3 length is 19 residues. V lost 5 bases and J lost 6; bases outside the gene matches: 16.

This clonotype was recorded many times. The chain couples TRBV27 to TRBJ1-5; tentatively, D is TRBD1 (5 bases). Germline loops: CDR1 MNHEY, CDR2 SMNVEV (reference sequence). The CDR3 extends over 12 amino acids. Trimming left V 6 bases short and J 6 bases short, with 9 bases between. DNA of the CDR3: TGTGCCAGCAGGACCGGGGGTCAGCCCCAGCATTTT. Amino acid sequence: CASRTGGQPQHF.

This clonotype was detected many times. The V gene is TRBV2, the J gene TRBJ1-4; TRBD1 is a possible D gene (5 bases). Trimming pared 0 bases from V and 10 bases from J, leaving 9 bases between. In germline, CDR1 is SNHLY, CDR2 FYNNEI. The CDR3 spans 13 residues. CDR3 in amino acids: CASSEAEGRKLFF. The CDR3 DNA reads TGTGCCAGCAGTGAAGCGGAGGGGCGAAAACTGTTTTTT.

Written as DNA, the CDR3 is TGCGCCAGCAGCCAAGGAGTTTGGGGTGAGCAGTTCTTC. As protein: CASSQGVWGEQFF. The rearrangement links TRBV4-1 to TRBJ2-1, with D unresolved. Germline V gene data show CDR1 as MGHRA and CDR2 as YSYEKL. Trimming took off 1 base at V and 9 bases at J, with 10 bases between the two ends. The CDR3 sequence is 13 residues long.

V is TRBV27 and J is TRBJ1-1; D is ambiguous. CDR3 size: 11 residues. CDR1 MNHEY and CDR2 SMNVEV come from the germline V gene (reference sequence). V gave up 4 bases and J gave up 6 bases, with 6 bases separating them. The CDR3 region is CASSSAAEAFF. CDR3 DNA: TGTGCCAGCAGTTCCGCCGCTGAAGCTTTCTTT.

A few counts support this clonotype. The chain employs TRBV28 and TRBJ2-2, with TRBD1 matching 8 bases. V shed 5 bases and J 4 bases; nucleotides not matched to a gene: 12. Germline CDR1 reads MDHEN; CDR2 reads SYDVKM. CDR3 size: 17 residues. For the CDR3, the DNA is TGTGCCAGCAGTCCCATAGTAATGGACAGGGCCACCGGGGAGCTGTTTTTT. It encodes CASSPIVMDRATGELFF.

The chain combines TRBV27 with TRBJ2-3; D remains unclear. In germline, CDR1 is MNHEY, CDR2 SMNVEV (reference sequence). The CDR3 sequence is 15 residues long. Trimming took off 2 bases at V and 4 bases at J, with 13 bases between the two ends. The DNA of the CDR3 is TGTGCCAGCAGTTTAACTGGGGTCTTCGCAGATACGCAGTATTTT. Its protein is CASSLTGVFADTQYF.

This clonotype has a count of ten or more. CDR3 sequence: CASSPTGTGAIHYEQYF. CDR3 nucleotides: TGTGCCAGCAGTCCCACCGGGACAGGGGCAATTCACTACGAGCAGTACTTC. This sequence joins TRBV12-3 or TRBV12-4 and TRBJ2-7; 10 bases fit TRBD1. The trim removed 5 bases at V and 3 bases at J, leaving 13 bases unmatched. The CDR3 totals 17 residues.

The chain employs TRBV6-2 or TRBV6-3 and TRBJ1-5, with a weak D call TRBD1 (6 bases). In germline, CDR1 is MNHEY, CDR2 SVGEGT. The CDR3 has 14 amino acids. V was shortened by 6 bases and J by 7 bases, with 16 bases between the two germline ends. The CDR3 region is CASRTTGGGQPQHF. DNA of the CDR3: TGTGCCAGCAGGACGACAGGCGGAGGACAGCCCCAGCATTTT.

This clonotype has a count of ten or more. The genes are TRBV12-3 or TRBV12-4 and TRBJ2-1; 9 nucleotides agree with TRBD2. Germline trimming cut 2 bases from V and 7 bases from J; bases unmatched to any gene: 6. There are 15 residues in the CDR3. CDR3 in amino acids: CASSLLAGTANEQFF. The CDR3 nucleotides are TGTGCCAGCAGTTTACTAGCGGGAACTGCTAATGAGCAGTTCTTC.

For the CDR3, the DNA is TGTGCCACCAGTGATTTGCGTGGGGGGCGCAGAGATCTGGGTGCGACTGGCTACACCTTC. This encodes CATSDLRGGRRDLGATGYTF. This chain joins TRBV24-1 and TRBJ1-2; D is perhaps TRBD1 (6 bases). Per the germline V gene, CDR1 is KGHDR and CDR2 is SFDVKD. The CDR3 consists of 20 residues. V shed 0 bases and J shed 7 bases, with 29 bases lying between them.

As for this clonotype: A junction end diverges from the germline sequence, so it may reflect a read error. The V and J genes are TRBV5-1 and TRBJ2-3, with TRBD2 identical over 11 bases. CDR3 length: 15 amino acids. The germline gives CDR1 SGHRS, CDR2 YFSETQ. CDR3 DNA sequence: TGTGCCAGCAGCACCAGACTAGCGGGGACAGATACGCAGTATTTT. Its protein product is CASSTRLAGTDTQYF.

The chain has TRBV2 and TRBJ2-3, with 9 bases fitting TRBD2. The J segment lost 6 bases and the V segment lost 4 bases, leaving 14 bases of the junction unmatched. Looked up from germline, CDR1 is SNHLY and CDR2 is FYNNEI. This CDR3 spans 17 amino acids. The DNA for the CDR3 is TGTGCCAGCAGTGGACCCAGGTTAGCGGGAGTCGACGATACGCAGTATTTT. The encoded protein is CASSGPRLAGVDDTQYF.

This chain links TRBV18 with TRBJ2-7; 11 bases are a match to TRBD2. After removal of 3 bases from V and 3 bases from J, the junction contained 7 bases not matched to a gene. The germline CDR1 and CDR2 sequences are KGHSH and LQKENI. The CDR3 is 16 residues long. The CDR3 loop reads CASSPFLAGGLYEQYF. The DNA of the CDR3 is TGTGCCAGCTCACCTTTCCTAGCGGGAGGCCTCTACGAGCAGTACTTC.

The chain uses TRBV6-6 and TRBJ1-6; tentatively, D is TRBD1 (6 bases). The germline V gene has CDR1 MNHNY and CDR2 SVGAGI (reference sequence). V lost 0 bases to trimming and J lost 5 bases, with 14 bases between them. The CDR3 totals 17 residues. The CDR3 sequence: CASSYSILQGNNSPLHF. Here the CDR3 DNA reads TGTGCCAGCAGTTACTCGATTCTCCAGGGGAATAATTCACCCCTCCACTTT.

The sample holds a few counts of this clonotype. This chain's CDR3 is CASSSRDGAPATNNEQFF. The CDR3 DNA is TGTGCCAGCAGCAGCCGGGACGGTGCACCCGCGACTAACAATGAGCAGTTCTTC. The gene calls are TRBV9 and TRBJ2-1; D is perhaps TRBD1 or TRBD2 (5 bases each). The CDR3 extends over 18 amino acids. Trimming removed 4 bases from V and 5 bases from J, with 25 bases in between. Looked up from germline, CDR1 is SGDLS and CDR2 is YYNGEE.

The V and J genes are TRBV6-2 or TRBV6-3 and TRBJ2-1, with a possible D match to TRBD1 (5 bases). The CDR3 sequence is 18 residues long. V was shortened by 5 bases and J by 0 bases, with 20 bases between the two germline ends. Germline loops: CDR1 MNHEY, CDR2 SVGEGT. CDR3 loop: CASSGKLGQLSSYNEQFF. CDR3 DNA sequence: TGTGCCAGCAGTGGAAAGCTCGGACAACTCAGCTCCTACAATGAGCAGTTCTTC.

This clonotype was observed a handful of times. The genes are TRBV28 and TRBJ1-5; no definite D call. V shed 7 bases and J shed 0 bases, with 19 bases lying between them. Germline-derived CDR1 and CDR2 are MDHEN and SYDVKM. This CDR3 has 17 residues. The CDR3 region is CASTLTRGPYSNQPQHF. CDR3 in DNA: TGTGCCAGCACTCTTACGAGAGGACCTTATAGCAATCAGCCCCAGCATTTT.

The CDR3 here is CASSLGVRGYTEAFF. DNA of the CDR3: TGTGCCAGCAGTTTAGGAGTCAGGGGGTACACTGAAGCTTTCTTT. V usage is TRBV27 and J usage is TRBJ1-1; 7 bases line up with TRBD1. Germline V CDR1 and CDR2: MNHEY, SMNVEV (reference sequence). This CDR3 spans 15 amino acids. Losses at the gene ends were 2 bases for V and 3 bases for J; bases not matched to a gene: 6.

This clonotype appeared many times. A read error may account for a junction end that differs from germline. This rearrangement joins TRBV5-1 to TRBJ2-1; the match to TRBD2 covers 7 bases. The CDR3 is 15 amino acids. Germline assignment: CDR1 SGHRS and CDR2 YFSETQ. The CDR3 is CASRAGRNSYSEQFF. CDR3 sequence (DNA): TGCGCCAGCAGAGCGGGGCGGAACTCCTACAGTGAGCAGTTCTTC. The full variable domain, with the rest looked up from reference TRBV5-1 and TRBJ2-1, is KAGVTQTPRYLIKTRGQQVTLSCSPISGHRSVSWYQQTPGQGLQFLFEYFSETQRNKGNFPGRFSGRQFSNSRSEMNVSTLELGDSALYLCASRAGRNSYSEQFFGPGTRLTVL.

The CDR3 DNA is TGTGCCAGCAGCTCTACCCGTGGGGGACTAGCGGTCTTGCACGAGCAGTACTTC. It is translated as CASSSTRGGLAVLHEQYF. The V and J genes are TRBV7-2 and TRBJ2-7, with 11 bases fitting TRBD2. The V gene end was trimmed by 4 bases and the J gene end by 5 bases; junction bases not matched to a gene: 16. There are 18 residues in the CDR3. In germline, CDR1 is SGHTA, CDR2 FQGNSA.

This clonotype came up a few times. The J gene is TRBJ1-6, the V gene TRBV7-9, with no clear D. The ends were cut back, 1 base at V and 10 bases at J, with 11 bases in the middle. The CDR3 loop spans 14 amino acids. Germline assignment: CDR1 SEHNR and CDR2 FQNEAQ (reference sequence). This CDR3 is CASSLGANGSPLHF. CDR3 nucleotide sequence: TGTGCCAGCAGCTTAGGGGCCAATGGCTCACCCCTCCACTTT.

The sample holds many counts of this clonotype. V is TRBV18 and J is TRBJ2-4; TRBD1 aligns across 7 bases. The CDR3 runs 15 residues. Germline assignment: CDR1 KGHSH and CDR2 LQKENI. V lost 4 bases to trimming and J lost 3 bases; unmatched junction nucleotides: 6. The CDR3 here is CASSQLPGGKNIQYF. The CDR3 bases are TGTGCCAGCTCACAACTGCCAGGGGGCAAAAACATTCAGTACTTC.

This rearrangement joins TRBV27 to TRBJ2-1; D remains ambiguous. This CDR3 is 16 amino acids long. Germline lookup yields CDR1 MNHEY and CDR2 SMNVEV (reference sequence). With 4 bases removed from V and 4 bases from J, the gap between germline ends came to 17 bases. This chain's CDR3 is CASSSTQSLSYNEQFF. The CDR3, as DNA: TGTGCCAGCAGTTCAACCCAGAGTCTTTCGTACAATGAGCAGTTCTTC.

This clonotype was seen ten or more times. The chain carries TRBV11-2 and TRBJ2-5, with 7 nucleotides matching TRBD1. This CDR3 comprises 15 residues. After removal of 6 bases from V and 4 bases from J, the junction contained 11 bases not matched to a gene. Germline V CDR1 and CDR2: SGHAT, FQNNGV. The CDR3 nucleotides read TGTGCCAGCAGTGGAACACAGGGGCGTTTAGAGACCCAGTACTTC. It is translated as CASSGTQGRLETQYF.

This clonotype was seen repeatedly, ten times or more. The gene calls are TRBV28 and TRBJ2-7, with 7 bases that match TRBD1. The length of the CDR3 is 17 residues. With 6 bases clipped from V and 3 bases from J, the junction kept 17 bases outside the gene matches. Germline lookup yields CDR1 MDHEN and CDR2 SYDVKM. CDR3 sequence (DNA): TGTGCCAGCAGCCCTATAGACAGGGTCCAACTTAACTACGAGCAGTACTTC. Amino acids: CASSPIDRVQLNYEQYF.

This clonotype was detected ten times or more. The chain is built from TRBV9 and TRBJ2-7, with D hard to call. There are 13 residues in the CDR3. The V end was cut by 2 bases, the J end by 3 bases, with 9 bases between. The V gene's germline CDR1 is SGDLS and CDR2 YYNGEE. CDR3 DNA sequence: TGTGCCAGCAGCGTTGGGTATAACTACGAGCAGTACTTC. This codes for CASSVGYNYEQYF.

This clonotype was seen a few times. CDR3 amino acids: CASSPHGTNSDTQYF. The CDR3 nucleotides are TGTGCCAGCAGTCCTCACGGGACTAATTCAGATACGCAGTATTTT. V usage is TRBV14 and J usage is TRBJ2-3, with 7 bases matching TRBD2. The CDR3 is 15 residues long. Trimming at V came to 6 bases and at J to 4 bases, leaving 10 bases not matched to a gene. Per germline, CDR1 SGHDN and CDR2 FVKESK.